The next 21 T cell receptor beta chains were all read from a single sample in a study of circulating CD8 cells and anti-PD-1 response in melanoma. From live CD3+CD8+TCRalphabeta+ cells, four PD-1 and/or TIGIT subsets were sorted. The QIAseq Immune Repertoire TCR panel built the libraries from roughly 15 ng of total RNA. TCRdb fed the reads into MiXCR, producing one record per CDR3 protein. The profile covers about 530 distinct CDR3 sequences, with 8.5% to 9% appearing a single time and roughly 58% taken by the ten largest. The sample here was CD8+ T cells from PBMCs, taken at baseline or after one month of anti-PD-1 therapy (not recorded which). The receptors shown here come from a human donor with melanoma.

This clonotype is labeled medium-sized (0.01 to 0.1%). The V gene is TRBV7-3, the J gene TRBJ2-1; the match to TRBD2 covers 13 bases. The CDR3 covers 15 residues. Germline CDR1 SGHTA, CDR2 FQGTGA. The ends lost 5 bases at V and 8 bases at J; junction bases unmatched: 6. The CDR3 coding sequence is TGTGCCAGCAGCGTCGGACTAGCGGGGGCGGATGAGCAGTTCTTC. This codes for CASSVGLAGADEQFF.

Sample share makes this clonotype large. The gene calls are TRBV29-1 and TRBJ2-5, with TRBD2 matching over 9 bases. Trimming cost V 6 bases and J 5 bases; bases outside gene matches: 4. Germline CDR1 SQVTM, CDR2 ANQGSEA. The CDR3 is 12 residues long. CDR3 protein: CSVRGGSETQYF. The CDR3 DNA reads TGCAGCGTGCGGGGGGGGAGCGAGACCCAGTACTTC.

By share, this clonotype counts as medium-sized. The gene calls are TRBV2 and TRBJ2-3; 11 bases line up with TRBD2. The CDR3 sequence is 17 residues long. The germline V gene has CDR1 SNHLY and CDR2 FYNNEI. Trimming took 3 bases from V and 5 from J; bases not matched to a gene: 10. In nucleotides, the CDR3 is TGTGCCAGCAGTGACGCGAGCGAGCTAGCGGGGGGAGATACGCAGTATTTT. This codes for CASSDASELAGGDTQYF.

The V gene is TRBV19, the J gene TRBJ2-1; D unclear. The V and J ends lost 1 base and 7 bases respectively, with 5 bases between them. CDR3 length: 12 residues. Germline CDR1 and CDR2: LNHDA and SQIVND (reference sequence). DNA of the CDR3: TGTGCCAGTAGTATAGCGAGAAATGAGCAGTTCTTC. It encodes CASSIARNEQFF.

By share, this clonotype counts as large. The chain couples TRBV19 to TRBJ2-2; 8 bases are shared with TRBD2. The CDR3 loop spans 16 amino acids. The trim removed 7 bases at V and 0 bases at J, leaving 7 bases unmatched. Looked up from germline, CDR1 is LNHDA and CDR2 is SQIVND (reference sequence). The CDR3 is CASKPPGGTNTGELFF. The CDR3 DNA is TGTGCCAGTAAACCCCCGGGGGGGACGAACACCGGGGAGCTGTTTTTT.

The DNA for the CDR3 is TGCAGCGTTCAAACCGGGACAGGCCACGAGCAGTACTTC. As protein: CSVQTGTGHEQYF. The gene calls are TRBV29-1 and TRBJ2-7; 8 bases align to TRBD1. The V and J ends lost 5 bases and 5 bases, in that order; junction bases with no gene match: 8. Germline V gene data show CDR1 as SQVTM and CDR2 as ANQGSEA. The CDR3 length is 13 residues.

This clonotype was seen only a few times. This rearrangement joins TRBV29-1 to TRBJ2-7; weak D call: TRBD1 (6 bases). Germline V CDR1 and CDR2: SQVTM, ANQGSEA. Trimming took off 6 bases at V and 2 bases at J, with 14 bases between the two ends. The CDR3 runs to 13 residues. Here the CDR3 reads CSVRDQGTYEQYF. The CDR3, as DNA: TGCAGCGTACGGGACCAGGGGACCTACGAGCAGTACTTC.

By its share, this clonotype is medium-sized. The CDR3 bases are TGCGCCAGCAGCCAAGATCGAGGGACCTACGAGCAGTACTTC. It encodes CASSQDRGTYEQYF. The chain uses TRBV4-1 and TRBJ2-7; perhaps TRBD2 as D (5 bases). The CDR3 is 14 amino acids. V lost 0 bases and J 2 bases, leaving 8 bases between the germline ends. Germline CDR1 is MGHRA and CDR2 is YSYEKL.

This clonotype is labeled as medium-sized (0.01 to 0.1%). The chain employs TRBV7-3 and TRBJ2-3, with 10 bases that match TRBD2. V was clipped by 5 bases and J by 4 bases; unmatched bases: 15. The CDR3 length is 18 residues. Germline CDR1 is SGHTA and CDR2 is FQGTGA. The CDR3 nucleotides read TGTGCCAGCAGCCATCCCATCAGCGGGGGGGCCGAATCAGATACGCAGTATTTT. Translation gives CASSHPISGGAESDTQYF.

V and J are TRBV29-1 and TRBJ2-7; 10 bases agree with TRBD1. The CDR3 loop spans 14 amino acids. Germline V gene sequence: CDR1 SQVTM, CDR2 ANQGSEA. With V trimmed by 2 bases and J by 3 bases, 4 bases remained unmatched. Written as DNA, the CDR3 is TGCAGCGTTGAAATAGGGGACAGGGGCTACGAGCAGTACTTC. Its protein product is CSVEIGDRGYEQYF.

This clonotype rates as large. The rearrangement uses TRBV4-3 and TRBJ2-7; 10 bases match TRBD2. J gave up 4 bases and V 6 bases, and 6 bases lay outside the gene matches. CDR3 length: 14 residues. Germline loops: CDR1 LGHNA, CDR2 YSLEER. The CDR3 DNA is TGCGCCAGCAGTCCTGGGACTAGCGCTTACGAGCAGTACTTC. This codes for CASSPGTSAYEQYF.

In its sample, this clonotype is medium-sized (0.01 to 0.1%). The rearrangement joins TRBV7-6 to TRBJ2-5; D may be TRBD2 (6 bases). The ends were cut back, 5 bases at V and 6 bases at J, with 13 bases in the middle. Germline V lookup: CDR1 SGHVS, CDR2 FNYEAQ. This CDR3 region has 13 residues. This CDR3 is CASSLVGGKTQYF. Here the CDR3 DNA reads TGTGCCAGCAGCCTAGTGGGGGGAAAGACCCAGTACTTC.

By share, this clonotype counts as large. The chain joins TRBV3-2 to TRBJ1-1; the table assigns TRBD1, which was not confirmed against the DNA. TRBV3-2 has pseudogene status. The CDR3 totals 21 residues. The CDR3 DNA reads as TGTGCCAGCAGCCACGCAGGGGCATCACAGGGCAACCTCTTATCGAACACTGAAGCTTTCTTT. This gives the protein CASSHAGASQGNLLSNTEAFF.

This clonotype is medium-sized within its sample. The chain carries TRBV7-2 and TRBJ2-5, with 8 bases aligning to TRBD2. Looked up from germline, CDR1 is SGHTA and CDR2 is FQGNSA. The CDR3 spans 14 residues. The V gene end was trimmed by 5 bases and the J gene end by 5 bases; junction bases not matched to a gene: 7. CDR3 sequence: CASSTGTRGETQYF. The CDR3 DNA reads TGTGCCAGCAGCACGGGGACTAGAGGCGAGACCCAGTACTTC.

This clonotype rates as medium-sized. V is TRBV7-2 and J is TRBJ1-1; D unclear. CDR1 and CDR2 from the germline V gene are SGHTA and FQGNSA. The CDR3 consists of 13 residues. The V gene lost 2 bases and the J gene lost 4 bases, with 8 bases spanning the gap. The CDR3 loop reads CASSLHRATEAFF. CDR3 sequence (DNA): TGTGCCAGCAGCTTACACAGAGCCACTGAAGCTTTCTTT. The whole variable domain, remainder taken from reference TRBV7-2 and TRBJ1-1, is GAGVSQSPSNKVTEKGKDVELRCDPISGHTALYWYRQSLGQGLEFLIYFQGNSAPDKSGLPSDRFSAERTGGSVSTLTIQRTQQEDSAVYLCASSLHRATEAFFGQGTRLTVV.

By share of the sample, this clonotype is medium-sized. This chain links TRBV19 with TRBJ1-1; 11 bases fit TRBD1. Germline V gene sequence: CDR1 LNHDA, CDR2 SQIVND (reference sequence). The junction had 5 bases not matched to a gene; V was cut back by 3 bases and J by 5 bases. The CDR3 runs 15 residues. The CDR3 DNA reads as TGTGCCAGTAGTATCCTCGGGACAGGGGGAACTGAAGCTTTCTTT. Amino acid sequence: CASSILGTGGTEAFF.

This clonotype came up a few times. One end of the junction fails to match germline, which may point to a read error. The V and J genes are TRBV27 and TRBJ1-2; D may be TRBD1 (5 bases). The CDR3 covers 16 residues. Per the germline V gene, CDR1 is MNHEY and CDR2 is SMNVEV (reference sequence). CDR3 region: CASRNTKTAANYGYIF. The CDR3 DNA is TGTGCCAGCAGAAATACCAAGACAGCAGCTAACTATGGCTACATCTTC.

By share, this clonotype ranks as medium-sized (0.01 to 0.1%). V usage is TRBV19 and J usage is TRBJ1-2; D is unresolved. V was clipped by 4 bases and J by 6 bases, with 18 bases between them. Germline V lookup: CDR1 LNHDA, CDR2 SQIVND (reference sequence). This CDR3 is built from 15 residues. CDR3 amino acids: CASSTLRWRIHGYTF. Here the CDR3 DNA reads TGTGCCAGTAGTACCCTGAGGTGGAGGATTCATGGCTACACCTTC.

This rearrangement joins TRBV20-1 to TRBJ2-4, with D possibly matching TRBD2 (6 bases). The CDR3 contains 13 residues. CDR1 and CDR2 from the germline V gene are DFQATT and SNEGSKA (reference sequence). The CDR3 nucleotides are TGCAGAGCTCCCGGGAGCTACAAGAACATTCAGTACTTC. This translates into CRAPGSYKNIQYF.

The CDR3 coding sequence is TGTGCCAGCAGCGTGGCCCTAGCGGGCATCGATACGCAGTATTTT. Translating gives CASSVALAGIDTQYF. The chain couples TRBV5-4 to TRBJ2-3; 8 positions match TRBD2. The germline CDR1 and CDR2 sequences are SGHNT and YYREEE (reference sequence). The trim removed 4 bases at V and 6 bases at J, leaving 10 bases unmatched. The CDR3 length is 15 residues.

This clonotype is large. CDR3 sequence (DNA): TGTGCCAGCAGTGACGACCTCTCTGGAAACACCATATATTTT. The encoded protein is CASSDDLSGNTIYF. The V call is TRBV2, the J call TRBJ1-3; D is unclear. V was clipped by 3 bases and J by 0 bases, with 6 bases between them. The CDR3 totals 14 residues. Germline loops: CDR1 SNHLY, CDR2 FYNNEI.